This T cell receptor (beta chain) emerged from a study of cytomegalovirus exposure and HLA in healthy donors. V dropped 1 base and J dropped 1 base, with 13 bases sitting between them. Germline CDR1 PRHDT, CDR2 FYEKMQ (reference sequence). This CDR3 region has 16 residues. Researchers ran the PCR with 60 Vbeta and 13 Jbeta primers. The assay was immunoSEQ multiplex PCR, and TCRdb's table has in-frame clones only and misses some. The sample lists about 87,000 clones, roughly three quarters occurring once. This receptor was obtained from a woman aged 40-49 years in good health and CMV-seronegative. The chain has TRBV13 and TRBJ1-1; TRBD1 might be the D (6 bases). Sequenced input: PBMCs. The CDR3 coding sequence is TGTGCCAGCAGCTTAGCGTACGGACAGAAGAACACTGAAGCTTTCTTT. Protein sequence: CASSLAYGQKNTEAFF.